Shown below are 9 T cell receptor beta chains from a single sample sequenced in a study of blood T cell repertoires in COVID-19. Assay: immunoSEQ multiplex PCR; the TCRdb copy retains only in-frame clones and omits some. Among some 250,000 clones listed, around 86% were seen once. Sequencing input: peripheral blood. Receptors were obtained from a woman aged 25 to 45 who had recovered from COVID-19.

CDR3 protein: CASSKTSGGTPFF. CDR3 nucleotides: TGTGCCAGCAGTAAGACTAGCGGGGGGACGCCGTTCTTC. This rearrangement joins TRBV6-5 to TRBJ2-1, with TRBD2 identical over 13 bases. Germline V lookup: CDR1 MNHEY, CDR2 SVGAGI. Trimming removed 5 bases from V and 15 bases from J; junction bases left unmatched: 7. This CDR3 spans 13 amino acids.

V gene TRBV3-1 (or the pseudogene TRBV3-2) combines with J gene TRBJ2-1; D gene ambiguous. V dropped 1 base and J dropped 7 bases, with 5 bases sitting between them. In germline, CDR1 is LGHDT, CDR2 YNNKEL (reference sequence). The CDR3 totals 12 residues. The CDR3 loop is CASSQAVNEQFF. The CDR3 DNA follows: TGTGCCAGCAGCCAAGCAGTAAATGAGCAGTTCTTC.

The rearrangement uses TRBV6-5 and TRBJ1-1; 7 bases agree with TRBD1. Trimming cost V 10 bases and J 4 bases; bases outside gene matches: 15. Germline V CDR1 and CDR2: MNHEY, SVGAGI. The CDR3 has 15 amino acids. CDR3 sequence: CATDTGAISSTEAFF. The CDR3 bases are TGTGCCACCGATACAGGGGCCATAAGTAGCACTGAAGCTTTCTTT.

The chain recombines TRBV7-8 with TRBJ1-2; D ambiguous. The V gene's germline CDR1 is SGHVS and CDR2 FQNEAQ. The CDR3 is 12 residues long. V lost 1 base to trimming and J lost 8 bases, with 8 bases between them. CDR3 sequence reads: CASSLEMGGYTF. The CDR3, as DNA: TGTGCCAGCAGCTTAGAAATGGGCGGCTACACCTTC.

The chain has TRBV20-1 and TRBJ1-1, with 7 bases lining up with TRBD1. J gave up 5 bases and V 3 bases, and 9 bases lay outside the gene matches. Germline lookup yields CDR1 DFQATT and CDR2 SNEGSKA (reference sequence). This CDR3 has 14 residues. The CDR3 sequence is CSASISGGSTEAFF. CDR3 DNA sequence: TGCAGTGCTAGTATTTCAGGGGGAAGTACTGAAGCTTTCTTT.

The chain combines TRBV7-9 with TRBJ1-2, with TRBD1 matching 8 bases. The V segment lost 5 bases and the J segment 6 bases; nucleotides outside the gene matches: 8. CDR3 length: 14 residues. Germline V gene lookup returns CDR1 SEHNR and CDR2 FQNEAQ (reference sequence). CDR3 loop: CASSPTGGLDGYTF. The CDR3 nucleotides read TGTGCCAGCAGCCCTACAGGGGGGCTGGATGGCTACACCTTC. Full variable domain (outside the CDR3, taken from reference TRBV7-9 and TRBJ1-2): DTGVSQNPRHKITKRGQNVTFRCDPISEHNRLYWYRQTLGQGPEFLTYFQNEAQLEKSRLLSDRFSAERPKGSFSTLEIQRTEQGDSAMYLCASSPTGGLDGYTFGSGTRLTVV.

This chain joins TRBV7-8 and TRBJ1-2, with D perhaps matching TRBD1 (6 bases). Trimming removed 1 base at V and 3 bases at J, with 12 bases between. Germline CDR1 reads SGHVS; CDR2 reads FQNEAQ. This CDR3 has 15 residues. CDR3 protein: CASSLEDSAYYGYTF. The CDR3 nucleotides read TGTGCCAGCAGCTTAGAGGACAGCGCCTACTATGGCTACACCTTC. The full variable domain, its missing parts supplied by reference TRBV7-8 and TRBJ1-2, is GAGVSQSPRYKVAKRGQDVALRCDPISGHVSLFWYQQALGQGPEFLTYFQNEAQLDKSGLPSDRFFAERPEGSVSTLKIQRTQQEDSAVYLCASSLEDSAYYGYTFGSGTRLTVV.

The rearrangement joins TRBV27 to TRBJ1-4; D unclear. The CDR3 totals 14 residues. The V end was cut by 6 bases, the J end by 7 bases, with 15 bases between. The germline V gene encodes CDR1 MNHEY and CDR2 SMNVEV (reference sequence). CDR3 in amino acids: CASSLGYPTEKLFF. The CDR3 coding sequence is TGTGCCAGCAGCCTCGGGTACCCAACTGAAAAACTGTTTTTT. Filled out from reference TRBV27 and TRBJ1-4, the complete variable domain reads EAQVTQNPRYLITVTGKKLTVTCSQNMNHEYMSWYRQDPGLGLRQIYYSMNVEVTDKGDVPEGYKVSRKEKRNFPLILESPSPNQTSLYFCASSLGYPTEKLFFGSGTQLSVL.

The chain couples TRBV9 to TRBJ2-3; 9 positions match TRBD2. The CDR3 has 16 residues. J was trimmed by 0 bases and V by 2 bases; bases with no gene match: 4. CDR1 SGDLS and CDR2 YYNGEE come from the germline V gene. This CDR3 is CASSVSGGPSTDTQYF. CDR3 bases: TGTGCCAGCAGCGTTAGCGGGGGCCCCAGCACAGATACGCAGTATTTT.